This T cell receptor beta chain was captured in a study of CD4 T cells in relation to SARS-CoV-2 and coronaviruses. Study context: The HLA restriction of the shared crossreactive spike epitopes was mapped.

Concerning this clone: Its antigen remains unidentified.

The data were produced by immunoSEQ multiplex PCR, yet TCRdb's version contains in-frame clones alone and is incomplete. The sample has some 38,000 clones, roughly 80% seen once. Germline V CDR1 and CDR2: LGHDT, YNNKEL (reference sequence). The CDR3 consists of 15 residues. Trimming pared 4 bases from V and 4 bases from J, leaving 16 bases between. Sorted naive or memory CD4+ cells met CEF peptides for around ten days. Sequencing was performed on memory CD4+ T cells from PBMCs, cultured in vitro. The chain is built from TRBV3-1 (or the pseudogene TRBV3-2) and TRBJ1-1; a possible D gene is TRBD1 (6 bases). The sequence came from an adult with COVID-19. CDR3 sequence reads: CASSPAVGGITEAFF. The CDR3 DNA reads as TGTGCCAGCAGCCCTGCAGTAGGGGGGATCACTGAAGCTTTCTTT.